Listed below are T cell receptor beta chains from one sample, sequenced in a study of blood T cells in healthy people across ages. One entry per CDR3 protein, called by TCRdb with MiXCR from the 5' RACE reads. This sample has roughly 900,000 distinct CDR3 sequences, with more than 25% found just once. The sequenced material came from blood. These receptors were obtained from a woman of 80 years or more in good health. Both conserved end residues are part of each CDR3. A D gene is named only where the DNA matches it firmly. Rows may omit the clone size; those that give it use once, few, many or a size class.

v_call	d_call	j_call	clone_size	cdr3_nt	cdr3_aa
TRBV28	TRBD1	TRBJ2-5	NA	TGTGCCAGCAGTTTCGCCATGGGACAGAACCAAGAGACCCAGTACTTC	CASSFAMGQNQETQYF
TRBV9	TRBD1	TRBJ1-1	once	TGTGCCAGCAGCGTCACGACAGGGCTAATGGACACTGAAGCTTTCTTT	CASSVTTGLMDTEAFF
TRBV6-2/TRBV6-3	TRBD1	TRBJ2-7	many	TGTGCCAGCAGACCCCCAACAGGACAGGGGGCAAGCAGGGGGAGAATAAAGACGTACGAGCAGTACTTC	CASRPPTGQGASRGRIKTYEQYF
TRBV6-5	TRBD1	TRBJ1-3	few	TGTGCCAGCAGTTACTCGGAGCAGGGGGTGGGAAACACCATATATTTT	CASSYSEQGVGNTIYF
TRBV5-1	NA	TRBJ2-5	many	TGCGCCAGCAGTTCTTATCAGGGGATGGCGGAGACCCAGTACTTC	CASSSYQGMAETQYF
TRBV6-5	NA	TRBJ2-3	many	TGTGCCAGGATGGGGAGACCCCGTACGCAGTATTTT	CARMGRPRTQYF
TRBV27	NA	TRBJ2-5	NA	TGTGCCGGCAGTTTAATATTGGGGACAAAAGAGACCCAGTACTTC	CAGSLILGTKETQYF
TRBV7-2	NA	TRBJ2-6	many	TGTGCCAGCAGCGAAACCTGGGGCGTCTCTGGGGCCAACGTCCTGACTTTC	CASSETWGVSGANVLTF
TRBV20-1	NA	TRBJ1-2	many	TGCAGTGCTAGAGCAGGGAGCGTCTATGGCTACACCTTC	CSARAGSVYGYTF
TRBV5-1	NA	TRBJ2-1	many	TGCGCCAGCAGCTTGGCAGGGCTTAACTCCTACAATGAGCAGTTCTTC	CASSLAGLNSYNEQFF
TRBV5-1	TRBD1	TRBJ1-2	many	TGCGCCAGCAGCTTGACGCCCGTAAACCGGGACAGATTTAACTATGGCTACACCTTC	CASSLTPVNRDRFNYGYTF
TRBV6-6	NA	TRBJ2-7	NA	TGTGCCAGCACCTTAGGGAGGGGGGGGTACGAGCAGTACTTC	CASTLGRGGYEQYF
TRBV25-1	NA	TRBJ1-2	many	TGTGCCAGCACTCAGACAGGTCCAGGGGGCTACACCTTC	CASTQTGPGGYTF
TRBV12-3/TRBV12-4	TRBD2	TRBJ2-1	NA	TGTGCCAGCAGCTCGCCGGGGGGGCTAGTGACCTGCAATGAGCAGTTCTTC	CASSSPGGLVTCNEQFF
TRBV27	NA	TRBJ1-6	few	TGTGCCAGCAGTTCCCCGGACGGTTATTCACCCCTCCACTTT	CASSSPDGYSPLHF
TRBV20-1	NA	TRBJ1-4	many	TGCAGTGCTAGAGATGGAGCAAGGGGAAATGAAAAACTGTTTTTT	CSARDGARGNEKLFF
TRBV27	NA	TRBJ2-3	many	TGTGCCAGCAGTTTTTATAGGGCGGGGTCCAACACAGATACGCAGTATTTT	CASSFYRAGSNTDTQYF
TRBV28	NA	TRBJ1-6	few	TGTGCCGGCAGCCGCATGGGAGGGGCGGGTTCACCCCTCCACTTT	CAGSRMGGAGSPLHF
TRBV27	TRBD2	TRBJ2-3	many	TGTGCCAGCACCAAGCGGCTAGCGGGCACAGATACGCAGTATTTT	CASTKRLAGTDTQYF
TRBV20-1	NA	TRBJ1-1	few	TGCAGTGCTAGGGCTGTCGGGCCGCGAGCTTTCTTT	CSARAVGPRAFF
TRBV12-3/TRBV12-4	NA	TRBJ2-3	NA	TGTGCCAGCAGTTTAAGTAGAAGGGAGGCAGATGTGCAGTATTTT	CASSLSRREADVQYF
TRBV7-9	TRBD2	TRBJ2-3	few	TGTGCCTGCAGCTTAGTACTAGCGGGGATTGGAGACACGCAGTATTTT	CACSLVLAGIGDTQYF
TRBV25-1	NA	TRBJ1-6	many	TGTGCCACCCGTCTCAACGGGGACCAATCACCCCTCCACTTT	CATRLNGDQSPLHF
TRBV20-1	TRBD2	TRBJ2-5	many	TGCAGTGCTAGAGTAGCGGGGGGACGCACCCAGTACTTC	CSARVAGGRTQYF
TRBV6-2/TRBV6-3	NA	TRBJ1-1	NA	TGTGCCAGCAGCCCTCCGGGGACCTACACTGAAGCTTTCTTT	CASSPPGTYTEAFF
TRBV20-1	NA	TRBJ2-3	few	TGCAGTGCTTCCCGGGCCCTGGGCGCAGATACGCAGTATTTT	CSASRALGADTQYF
TRBV7-2	TRBD1	TRBJ2-5	NA	TGTGCCAGCAGCTTAGACGGGACAGGGCGCGGGGAGCAGTACTTC	CASSLDGTGRGEQYF
TRBV4-3	TRBD1	TRBJ2-7	many	TGCGCCAGCAGCGTGGGACAGTACACCTACGAGCAGTACTTC	CASSVGQYTYEQYF
TRBV27	NA	TRBJ2-3	many	TGTGCCAGCAGTGGTCTCCGGTCCACAGATACGCAGTATTTT	CASSGLRSTDTQYF
TRBV20-1	NA	TRBJ2-2	NA	TGCAGTGCTAGGTCGCGGGTACCGAACACCGGGGAGCTGTTTTTT	CSARSRVPNTGELFF
TRBV30	TRBD2	TRBJ2-5	few	TGTGCCTGGAGTAAGCGGGGGGTTCTACACAATGAGCAGTACTTC	CAWSKRGVLHNEQYF
TRBV9	NA	TRBJ2-2	NA	TGTGCCAGCAGCGTAGGAATTGGGGGAGACAACACCGGGGAGCTGTTTTTT	CASSVGIGGDNTGELFF
TRBV4-3	NA	TRBJ1-2	NA	TGCGCCAGCAGCCGCCCAGGGGAGGGAAGCCGCACCTTC	CASSRPGEGSRTF
TRBV6-5	NA	TRBJ2-5	NA	TGTGCCAGCAGTTATGGACGAAAAGAGACCCAGTACTTC	CASSYGRKETQYF
TRBV2	TRBD2	TRBJ2-2	NA	TGTGCCAGCAGTGAACGCCTAGCGGGGGCCGGGGGGAACACCGGGGAGCTGTTTTTT	CASSERLAGAGGNTGELFF
TRBV12-3/TRBV12-4	NA	TRBJ2-1	many	TGTGCCAGCAGGGGGACCAGTGAGCAGTTCTTC	CASRGTSEQFF
TRBV4-2	NA	TRBJ2-3	many	TGTGCCAGCAGCCAACAGCGGACTAGCACAGATACGCAGTATTTT	CASSQQRTSTDTQYF
TRBV12-3/TRBV12-4	TRBD1	TRBJ1-3	NA	TGTGCCAGCAGACAGGGGGCCTCTTACATATATTTT	CASRQGASYIYF
TRBV6-2/TRBV6-3	NA	TRBJ2-1	many	TGTGCCAGCAGTAGTGGACAGTACAATGAGCAGTTCTTC	CASSSGQYNEQFF
TRBV4-2	NA	TRBJ2-3	many	TGTGCCAGCAGCCCCTTGGGGCTTTTCACAGATACGCAGTATTTT	CASSPLGLFTDTQYF
TRBV18	NA	TRBJ2-3	NA	TGTGCCAGCTCACCAATGGGACATCTCACAGATACGCAGTATTTT	CASSPMGHLTDTQYF
TRBV10-2	NA	TRBJ2-5	NA	TGCGCCAGCGGAGGAATGGGTAGGGTCAATGAGCGGTACTTC	CASGGMGRVNERYF
TRBV3-1	NA	TRBJ2-5	many	TGTGCCAGCAATATACAGGGGATAGGTAGCGGAGAGACCCAGTACTTC	CASNIQGIGSGETQYF
TRBV20-1	TRBD2	TRBJ2-3	many	TGCAGTGCTCCGAGACTAGCGCGCACAGATACGCAGTATTTT	CSAPRLARTDTQYF
TRBV4-3	TRBD2	TRBJ2-3	many	TGCGCCAGCAGCCAAGATGGGCTAGCGGGGGGCCCGAAGGGCACAGATACGCAGTATTTT	CASSQDGLAGGPKGTDTQYF
TRBV20-1	NA	TRBJ2-1	many	TGCAGTGCTAGAGATGCCCGGGAGCAGTTCTTC	CSARDAREQFF
TRBV6-5	TRBD1	TRBJ2-5	many	TGTGCCAGCAGTTACTCCTCCGGACAGGGGGCTTGGTACTTC	CASSYSSGQGAWYF
TRBV29-1	NA	TRBJ1-2	many	TGCAGCGTTGATCGCGGCTACACCTTC	CSVDRGYTF
TRBV20-1	NA	TRBJ2-7	few	TGCAGTGCTAGACCTACAGGCCAGTTGTACGAGCAGTACTTC	CSARPTGQLYEQYF
TRBV10-3	NA	TRBJ2-7	many	TGTGCCATACGGGCACTAGACAGGATTCAGTACTTC	CAIRALDRIQYF
TRBV18	NA	TRBJ2-3	few	TGTGCCAGCTCACCTAGAAAGGAAATGAGCACAGATGCGCAGTATTTT	CASSPRKEMSTDAQYF
TRBV10-3	TRBD1	TRBJ1-1	many	TGTGCCATCGGGGGACAGGGGGGGAACACTGAAGCTTTCTTT	CAIGGQGGNTEAFF